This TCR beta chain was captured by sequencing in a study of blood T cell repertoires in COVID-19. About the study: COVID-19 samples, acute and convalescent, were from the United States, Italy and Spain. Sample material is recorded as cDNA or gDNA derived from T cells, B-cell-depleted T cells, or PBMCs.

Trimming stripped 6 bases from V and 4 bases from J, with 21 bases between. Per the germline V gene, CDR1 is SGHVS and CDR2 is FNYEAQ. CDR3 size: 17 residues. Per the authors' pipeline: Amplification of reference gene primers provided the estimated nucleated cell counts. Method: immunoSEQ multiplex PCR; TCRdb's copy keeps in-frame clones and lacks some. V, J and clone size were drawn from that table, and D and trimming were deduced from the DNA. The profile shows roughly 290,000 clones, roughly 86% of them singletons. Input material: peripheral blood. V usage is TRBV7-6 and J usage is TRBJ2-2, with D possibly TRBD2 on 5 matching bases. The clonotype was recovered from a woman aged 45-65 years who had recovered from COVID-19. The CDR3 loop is CASRNIVLGGPTGELFF. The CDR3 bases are TGTGCCAGCAGAAACATCGTGTTGGGCGGGCCCACCGGGGAGCTGTTTTTT. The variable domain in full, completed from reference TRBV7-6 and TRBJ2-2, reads GAGVSQSPRYKVTKRGQDVALRCDPISGHVSLYWYRQALGQGPEFLTYFNYEAQQDKSGLPNDRFSAERPEGSISTLTIQRTEQRDSAMYRCASRNIVLGGPTGELFFGEGSRLTVL.